The clone carrying this T cell receptor (beta chain) was counted only a few times. What it recognizes is unknown. This entry comes from a study of cytomegalovirus exposure and HLA in healthy donors. Study results and caveats: A prior analysis recorded that most TCR beta V segments were productive about 90% or about 30% of the time. Cytomegalovirus-associated status was assigned to 150 to 200 TCR beta chains. Specificity of a few CMV-associated chains for CMV antigens was verified in vitro.

Trimming removed 7 bases at V and 2 bases at J, with 18 bases between. From germline, CDR1 is MDHEN and CDR2 SYDVKM. This CDR3 spans 16 amino acids. A multiplex PCR was run with 60 Vbeta primers and 13 Jbeta primers. Method: immunoSEQ multiplex PCR; TCRdb's copy keeps in-frame clones and lacks some. The data show about 94,000 clones, with around three fifths seen just once and around 4.2% held by the top ten. This rearrangement joins TRBV28 to TRBJ1-5, with unresolved D. This TCR was recovered from a young man in good health and CMV-seronegative. What was sequenced was PBMCs. The CDR3: CASKNSAGFGNQPQHF. CDR3 coding DNA: TGTGCCAGCAAAAATAGTGCCGGGTTTGGCAATCAGCCCCAGCATTTT.